The clone carrying this T cell receptor (beta chain) was counted ten times or more. The antigen is not known. The data originate from a study of T cells in Graves' hyperthyroidism and ophthalmopathy. Study as a whole: Peripheral blood specimens were obtained at initial diagnosis, prior to any treatment. Study-wide points: Before onset, ophthalmopathy was predicted by the model a median roughly 6.8 months earlier. In the analysis, a 13 V-J model separated ophthalmopathy from stable hyperthyroidism.

TCR beta CDR3 regions were amplified from RNA. An initial round of RT-PCR targeting the TCR CDR3 relied on the HTBI primer set. TCRdb re-called the multiplex PCR reads with MiXCR, one entry per CDR3 protein. Of over 450,000 distinct CDR3 sequences in the sample, 17% were seen once. Each ophthalmopathy patient scored at least 3 on the Clinical Activity Score and at least 4 on NOSPECS grade, with duration under 3 months. Germline V gene lookup returns CDR1 GTSNPN and CDR2 SVGIG (reference sequence). The CDR3 is 13 residues long. The trim removed 5 bases at V and 7 bases at J, leaving 8 bases unmatched. Sequencing input: blood. This chain joins TRBV30 and TRBJ1-2, with 9 bases identical to TRBD1. The receptor's source is a woman between 18 and 29 years old with Graves' ophthalmopathy. Here the CDR3 reads CAWRTGGAGGYTF. The CDR3 DNA follows: TGTGCCTGGCGCACAGGGGGCGCAGGTGGCTACACCTTC.